The 21 T cell receptor beta chains listed next were all sequenced from one sample in a study of CD8 T cells in ankylosing spondylitis. One entry per CDR3 protein results from TCRdb running MiXCR on the 5' RACE reads. Among 150,000 or so distinct CDR3 sequences listed, approximately 16% were seen once. Sequenced material: blood, either unsorted or a sorted T cell fraction (not recorded which). Receptors were obtained from a male donor with ankylosing spondylitis or in good health (not recorded which).

This clonotype was counted a few times. The rearrangement links TRBV28 to TRBJ1-5; possibly TRBD1 for D (5 bases). Per germline, CDR1 MDHEN and CDR2 SYDVKM. The CDR3 length is 17 residues. V shed 0 bases and J shed 2 bases, with 14 bases lying between them. In DNA form, the CDR3 reads TGTGCCAGCAGTTTATGCCAGGGCGGAAGGTGCAATCAGCCCCAGCATTTT. Protein sequence: CASSLCQGGRCNQPQHF.

This clonotype was recorded a few times. The chain combines TRBV27 with TRBJ2-2; no clear D gene. The V gene lost 6 bases and the J gene lost 5 bases, with 7 bases spanning the gap. Germline V lookup: CDR1 MNHEY, CDR2 SMNVEV (reference sequence). This CDR3 has 12 residues. The CDR3 DNA is TGTGCCAGCAGATTGTGGACCGGGGAGCTGTTTTTT. Its protein product is CASRLWTGELFF.

This chain connects TRBV29-1 to TRBJ2-3; D unclear. Germline V CDR1 and CDR2: SQVTM, ANQGSEA. Trimming cost V 4 bases and J 4 bases, with 9 bases left between them. The CDR3 totals 12 residues. The CDR3 DNA reads as TGCAGCGTTGTGGAGAAGCCAGATACGCAGTATTTT. Translation: CSVVEKPDTQYF.

This clonotype was recorded at least ten times. The genes are TRBV5-1 and TRBJ1-1, with D tentatively TRBD1 (5 bases). V was pared by 0 bases and J by 6 bases, with 9 bases between. The CDR3 is 13 amino acids. Germline values: CDR1 SGHRS, CDR2 YFSETQ. The CDR3 DNA sequence: TGCGCCAGCAGCTTGGGACAGCAACCTGAAGCTTTCTTT. This sequence encodes CASSLGQQPEAFF.

This clonotype was detected a few times. The chain links TRBV29-1 to TRBJ2-1; TRBD1 or TRBD2 may be the D gene (6 bases each). This CDR3 is 14 amino acids long. Looked up from germline, CDR1 is SQVTM and CDR2 is ANQGSEA. Trimming stripped 3 bases from V and 6 bases from J, with 15 bases between. DNA of the CDR3: TGCAGCGTTGAGACCTACACGGGGGCCAATGAGCAGTTCTTC. The encoded protein is CSVETYTGANEQFF.

This chain connects TRBV6-5 to TRBJ1-1, with 7 bases aligning to TRBD1. Per germline, CDR1 MNHEY and CDR2 SVGAGI. With V trimmed by 5 bases and J by 8 bases, 5 bases remained unmatched. This CDR3 contains 12 residues. The CDR3 protein is CASSRPGQEAFF. DNA for the CDR3: TGTGCCAGCAGTCGTCCGGGACAGGAAGCTTTCTTT.

This clonotype occurred many times. The chain links TRBV5-1 to TRBJ2-3; 9 nucleotides align to TRBD1. V trimming: 1 base; J trimming: 5 bases; junction bases outside the gene matches: 2. Germline CDR1 reads SGHRS; CDR2 reads YFSETQ. The CDR3 has 14 residues. CDR3 region: CASSLTGGKDTQYF. The DNA for the CDR3 is TGCGCCAGCAGCTTGACAGGGGGCAAAGATACGCAGTATTTT.

This clonotype has a count of ten or more. The V and J genes are TRBV28 and TRBJ2-5; D uncertain. Germline assignment: CDR1 MDHEN and CDR2 SYDVKM. V lost 4 bases to trimming and J lost 10 bases, with 13 bases between them. CDR3 length: 12 amino acids. CDR3 nucleotides: TGTGCCAGCAGTTCTGCCCGGGTGAGCCAGTACTTC. This sequence encodes CASSSARVSQYF.

This clonotype was counted at least ten times. The chain links TRBV10-3 to TRBJ2-2; D possibly uses TRBD1 or TRBD2 (5 bases each). The CDR3 sequence is 17 residues long. Germline V lookup: CDR1 ENHRY, CDR2 SYGVKD. V was shortened by 2 bases and J by 0 bases, with 13 bases between the two germline ends. The chain's CDR3 is CAISETQGRTNTGELFF. The CDR3 nucleotides are TGTGCCATCAGTGAGACGCAGGGACGAACGAACACCGGGGAGCTGTTTTTT.

This clonotype has a handful of counts. The chain carries TRBV5-6 and TRBJ2-3, with 8 bases matching TRBD2. The CDR3 contains 16 residues. V dropped 0 bases and J dropped 5; count of bases not matched to a gene: 8. CDR1 and CDR2 (germline): SGHDT, YYEEEE. The chain's CDR3 is CASSLGATSVRDTQYF. CDR3 sequence (DNA): TGTGCCAGCAGCTTGGGGGCGACTAGCGTGAGAGATACGCAGTATTTT.

CDR3 region: CASSLVGTSRNTGELFF. Here the CDR3 DNA reads TGTGCCAGCAGCTTGGTGGGGACTAGCAGGAACACCGGGGAGCTGTTTTTT. This chain links TRBV5-4 with TRBJ2-2, with 9 bases fitting TRBD2. The CDR3 has 17 amino acids. The J segment lost 1 base and the V segment lost 0 bases, leaving 4 bases of the junction unmatched. Germline V gives CDR1 SGHNT, CDR2 YYREEE (reference sequence).

At least ten counts were recorded for this clonotype. The CDR3 reads CSVGGQFLSEQYF. In DNA form, the CDR3 reads TGCAGCGTGGGGGGACAGTTCCTCTCTGAGCAGTACTTC. The chain recombines TRBV29-1 with TRBJ2-7; TRBD1 might be the D (7 bases). Per germline, CDR1 SQVTM and CDR2 ANQGSEA. The V end lost 6 bases, the J end lost 7 bases, and 19 bases lay between the germline ends. The CDR3 has 13 amino acids.

This clonotype was observed a few times. The J gene is TRBJ1-3, the V gene TRBV29-1, with D hard to call. V lost 4 bases and J lost 0, with 10 bases in between. Germline V gives CDR1 SQVTM, CDR2 ANQGSEA. This CDR3 spans 14 amino acids. In DNA form, the CDR3 reads TGCAGCGTTGTCGGGCCCGGCTCTGGAAACACCATATATTTT. Translating it yields CSVVGPGSGNTIYF.

The chain carries TRBV5-1 and TRBJ2-2; 7 bases are a match to TRBD1. Trimming at V came to 7 bases and at J to 2 bases, leaving 11 bases not matched to a gene. CDR1 SGHRS and CDR2 YFSETQ come from the germline V gene. The CDR3 runs 16 residues. CDR3 sequence: CASGIGTEINTGELFF. CDR3 sequence (DNA): TGCGCCAGCGGGATCGGGACAGAGATAAACACCGGGGAGCTGTTTTTT.

The V call is TRBV18, the J call TRBJ2-2; tentatively, D is TRBD2 (6 bases). The germline gives CDR1 KGHSH, CDR2 LQKENI. Trimming removed 5 bases at V and 5 bases at J, with 12 bases between. The CDR3 contains 14 residues. The CDR3 protein is CASSIRERTGELFF. For the CDR3, the DNA is TGTGCCAGCTCAATTCGGGAGAGGACCGGGGAGCTGTTTTTT.

This clonotype was detected once. This rearrangement joins TRBV20-1 to TRBJ2-2, with a tentative D call TRBD1 (6 bases). This CDR3 comprises 16 residues. Trimming removed 2 bases at V and 2 bases at J, with 15 bases between. The germline V gene has CDR1 DFQATT and CDR2 SNEGSKA (reference sequence). CDR3 nucleotides: TGCAGTGCTAGAAGGGGGAGTGGGAAAAACACCGGGGAGCTGTTTTTT. Protein product: CSARRGSGKNTGELFF.

The CDR3 DNA is TGTGCCAGCAGCCCGCGGACTAGCGGGAGTTTCACCGGGGAGCTGTTTTTT. Amino acid sequence: CASSPRTSGSFTGELFF. The chain is built from TRBV11-2 and TRBJ2-2, with TRBD2 matching 13 bases. This CDR3 spans 17 amino acids. Trimming removed 5 bases from V and 4 bases from J; junction bases left unmatched: 7. Germline CDR1 SGHAT, CDR2 FQNNGV.

This clonotype has just a few counts. The CDR3 sequence is CASSVEGLAARETQYF. CDR3 coding DNA: TGTGCCAGCAGCGTAGAAGGACTAGCGGCAAGAGAGACCCAGTACTTC. The chain joins TRBV9 to TRBJ2-5; 10 bases are shared with TRBD2. Looked up from germline, CDR1 is SGDLS and CDR2 is YYNGEE. The junction had 6 bases not matched to a gene; V was cut back by 0 bases and J by 4 bases. The CDR3 is 16 amino acids. Filled out from reference TRBV9 and TRBJ2-5, the complete variable domain reads DSGVTQTPKHLITATGQRVTLRCSPRSGDLSVYWYQQSLDQGLQFLIQYYNGEERAKGNILERFSAQQFPDLHSELNLSSLELGDSALYFCASSVEGLAARETQYFGPGTRLLVL.

V is TRBV6-1 and J is TRBJ1-3; D is unresolved. The germline gives CDR1 MNHNS, CDR2 SASEGT. Trimming pared 6 bases from V and 1 base from J, leaving 10 bases between. There are 14 residues in the CDR3. The CDR3 coding sequence is TGTGCCAGCAGCCCCCCCCGGTCTGGAAACACCATATATTTT. It encodes CASSPPRSGNTIYF.

Many counts were recorded for this clonotype. This sequence joins TRBV5-1 and TRBJ2-3; weak D call: TRBD1 (5 bases). This CDR3 spans 15 amino acids. V was cut by 1 base and J by 1 base, with 10 bases left in between. Germline loops: CDR1 SGHRS, CDR2 YFSETQ. The CDR3 protein is CASSLMTAGTDTQYF. The CDR3 region has the DNA TGCGCCAGCAGCTTGATGACAGCAGGCACAGATACGCAGTATTTT.

This clonotype has at least ten counts. This chain uses TRBV10-3 with TRBJ2-1; 12 bases match TRBD1. V gave up 9 bases and J gave up 2 bases; unmatched junction bases: 14. Germline V lookup: CDR1 ENHRY, CDR2 SYGVKD. The CDR3 consists of 18 residues. The CDR3 sequence is CAISGTGGSGGPYNEQFF. The CDR3, as DNA: TGTGCCATTTCCGGGACAGGGGGCAGCGGGGGCCCCTACAATGAGCAGTTCTTC.